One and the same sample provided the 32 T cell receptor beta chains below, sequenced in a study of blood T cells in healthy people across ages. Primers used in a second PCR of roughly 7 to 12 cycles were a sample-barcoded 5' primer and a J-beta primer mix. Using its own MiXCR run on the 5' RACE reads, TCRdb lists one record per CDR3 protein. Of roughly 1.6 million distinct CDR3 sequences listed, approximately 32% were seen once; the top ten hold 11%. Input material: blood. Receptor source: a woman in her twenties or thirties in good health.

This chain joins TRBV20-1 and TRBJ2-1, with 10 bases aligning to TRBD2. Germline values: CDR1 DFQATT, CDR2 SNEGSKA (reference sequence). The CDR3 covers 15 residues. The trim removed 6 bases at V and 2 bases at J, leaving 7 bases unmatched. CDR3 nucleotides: TGCAGTGCGAGGCCGGGACTAGCGACCTACAATGAGCAGTTCTTC. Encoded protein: CSARPGLATYNEQFF.

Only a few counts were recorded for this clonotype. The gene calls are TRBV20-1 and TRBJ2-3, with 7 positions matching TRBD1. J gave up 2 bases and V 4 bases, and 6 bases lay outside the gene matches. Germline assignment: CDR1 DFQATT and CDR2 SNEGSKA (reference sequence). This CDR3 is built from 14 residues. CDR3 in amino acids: CSANRQGPTDTQYF. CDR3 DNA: TGCAGTGCTAACAGACAGGGCCCCACAGATACGCAGTATTTT.

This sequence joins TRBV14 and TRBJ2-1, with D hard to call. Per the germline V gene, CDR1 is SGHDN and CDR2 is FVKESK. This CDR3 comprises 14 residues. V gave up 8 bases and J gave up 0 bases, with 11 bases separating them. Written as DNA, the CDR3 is TGTGCCAGCGCTCACGGCTTCTCCTACAATGAGCAGTTCTTC. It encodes CASAHGFSYNEQFF.

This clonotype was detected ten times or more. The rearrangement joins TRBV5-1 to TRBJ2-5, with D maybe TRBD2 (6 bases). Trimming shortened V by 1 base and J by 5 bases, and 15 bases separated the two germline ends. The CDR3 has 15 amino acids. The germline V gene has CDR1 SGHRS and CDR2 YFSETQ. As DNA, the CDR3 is TGCGCCAGCAGCTTGTCATTCGGCGGGACGGAGACCCAGTACTTC. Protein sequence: CASSLSFGGTETQYF.

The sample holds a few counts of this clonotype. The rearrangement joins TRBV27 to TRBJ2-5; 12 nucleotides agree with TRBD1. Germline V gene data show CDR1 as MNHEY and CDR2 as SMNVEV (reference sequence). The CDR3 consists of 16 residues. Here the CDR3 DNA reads TGTGCTTGGGCCCCCGACGGGACAGGGGGCGGAGAGACCCAGTACTTC. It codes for CAWAPDGTGGGETQYF.

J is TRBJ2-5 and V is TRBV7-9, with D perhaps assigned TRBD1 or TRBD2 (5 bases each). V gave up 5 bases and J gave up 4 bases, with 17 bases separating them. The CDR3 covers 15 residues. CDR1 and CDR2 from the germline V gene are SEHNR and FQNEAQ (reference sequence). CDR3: CASSPFGTVGETQYF. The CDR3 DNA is TGTGCCAGCAGCCCATTCGGGACGGTTGGAGAGACCCAGTACTTC.

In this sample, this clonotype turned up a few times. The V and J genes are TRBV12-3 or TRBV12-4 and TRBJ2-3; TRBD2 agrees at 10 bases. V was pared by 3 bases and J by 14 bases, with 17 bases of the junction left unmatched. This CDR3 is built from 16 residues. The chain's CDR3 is CASSFGQRGGRVGRYF. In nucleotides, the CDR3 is TGTGCCAGCAGTTTCGGCCAGCGGGGGGGCCGCGTTGGCCGGTATTTT.

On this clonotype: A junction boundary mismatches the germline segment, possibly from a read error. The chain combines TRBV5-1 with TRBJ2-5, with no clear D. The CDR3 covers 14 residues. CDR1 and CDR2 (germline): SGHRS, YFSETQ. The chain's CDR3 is CAGSPSRTEETQYF. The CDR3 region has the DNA TGCGCCGGCAGCCCTTCACGAACCGAGGAGACCCAGTACTTC.

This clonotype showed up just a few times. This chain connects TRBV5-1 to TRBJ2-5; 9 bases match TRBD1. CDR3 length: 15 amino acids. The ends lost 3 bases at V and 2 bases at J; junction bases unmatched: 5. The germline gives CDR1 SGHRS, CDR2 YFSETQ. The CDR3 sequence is CASSWGQGNQETQYF. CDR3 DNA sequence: TGCGCCAGCAGCTGGGGACAGGGAAATCAAGAGACCCAGTACTTC.

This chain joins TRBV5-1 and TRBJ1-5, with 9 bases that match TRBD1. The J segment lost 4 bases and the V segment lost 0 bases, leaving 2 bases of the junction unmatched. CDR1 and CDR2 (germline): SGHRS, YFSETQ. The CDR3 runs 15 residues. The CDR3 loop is CASSLEGTGNQPQHF. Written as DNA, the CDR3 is TGCGCCAGCAGCTTGGAGGGGACAGGGAATCAGCCCCAGCATTTT.

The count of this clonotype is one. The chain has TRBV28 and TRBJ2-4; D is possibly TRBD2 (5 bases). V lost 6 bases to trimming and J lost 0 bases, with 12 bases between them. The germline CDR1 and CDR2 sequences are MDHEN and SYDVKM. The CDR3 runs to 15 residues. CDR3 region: CASRGEELAKNIQYF. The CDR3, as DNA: TGTGCCAGCAGGGGAGAGGAGCTAGCCAAAAACATTCAGTACTTC.

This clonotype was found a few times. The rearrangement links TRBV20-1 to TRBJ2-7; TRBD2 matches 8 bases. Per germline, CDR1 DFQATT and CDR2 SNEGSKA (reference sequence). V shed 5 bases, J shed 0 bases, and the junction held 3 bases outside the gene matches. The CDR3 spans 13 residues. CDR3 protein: CSAQSGSSYEQYF. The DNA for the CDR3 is TGCAGTGCTCAAAGCGGGAGCTCCTACGAGCAGTACTTC.

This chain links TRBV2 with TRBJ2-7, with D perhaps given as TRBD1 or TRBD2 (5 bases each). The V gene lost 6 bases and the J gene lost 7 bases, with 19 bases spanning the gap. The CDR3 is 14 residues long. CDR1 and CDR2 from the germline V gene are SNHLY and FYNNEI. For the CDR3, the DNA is TGTGCCAGCAGCCGGGACCGCTGGGTGGGGGAGCAGTACTTC. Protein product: CASSRDRWVGEQYF.

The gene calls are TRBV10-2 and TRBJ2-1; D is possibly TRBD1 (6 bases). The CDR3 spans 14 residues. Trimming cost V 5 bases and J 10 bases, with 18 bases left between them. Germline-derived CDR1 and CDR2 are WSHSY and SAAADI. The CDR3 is CASSSVGGQEEQFF. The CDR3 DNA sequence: TGCGCCAGCAGTTCTGTAGGGGGTCAAGAGGAGCAGTTCTTC.

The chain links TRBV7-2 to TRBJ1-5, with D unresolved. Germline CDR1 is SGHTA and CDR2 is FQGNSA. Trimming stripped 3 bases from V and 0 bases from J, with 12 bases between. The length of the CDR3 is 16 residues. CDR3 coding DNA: TGTGCCAGCAGCTTGGCCGCAGCAGTTAGCAATCAGCCCCAGCATTTT. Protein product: CASSLAAAVSNQPQHF.

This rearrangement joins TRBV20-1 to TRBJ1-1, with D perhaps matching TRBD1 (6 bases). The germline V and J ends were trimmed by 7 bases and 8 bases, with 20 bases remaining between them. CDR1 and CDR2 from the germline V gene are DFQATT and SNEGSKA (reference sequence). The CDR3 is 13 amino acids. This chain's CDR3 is CSGYRAGQIEAFF. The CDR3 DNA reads TGCAGTGGATACAGGGCAGGACAGATCGAAGCTTTCTTT.

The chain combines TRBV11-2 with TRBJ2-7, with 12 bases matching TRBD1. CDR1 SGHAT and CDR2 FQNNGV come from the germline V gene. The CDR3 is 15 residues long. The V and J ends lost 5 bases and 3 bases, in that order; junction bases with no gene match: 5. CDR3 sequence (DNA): TGTGCCAGCAGCCGCGGGACAGGGGGCGTCTACGAGCAGTACTTC. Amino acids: CASSRGTGGVYEQYF.

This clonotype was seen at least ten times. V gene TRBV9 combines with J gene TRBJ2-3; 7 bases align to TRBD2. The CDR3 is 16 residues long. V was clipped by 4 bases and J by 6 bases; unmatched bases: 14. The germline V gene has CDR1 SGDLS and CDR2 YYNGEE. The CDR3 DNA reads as TGTGCCAGCAGCTCCCAGGGAGCGGGGTGGCGTGATACGCAGTATTTT. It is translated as CASSSQGAGWRDTQYF.

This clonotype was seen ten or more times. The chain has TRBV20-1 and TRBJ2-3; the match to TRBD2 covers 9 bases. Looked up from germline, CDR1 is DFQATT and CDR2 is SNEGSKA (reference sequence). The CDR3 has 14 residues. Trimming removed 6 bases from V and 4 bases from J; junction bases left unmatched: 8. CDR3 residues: CSASRGGAADTQYF. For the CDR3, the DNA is TGCAGTGCCTCCCGCGGGGGGGCTGCAGATACGCAGTATTTT.

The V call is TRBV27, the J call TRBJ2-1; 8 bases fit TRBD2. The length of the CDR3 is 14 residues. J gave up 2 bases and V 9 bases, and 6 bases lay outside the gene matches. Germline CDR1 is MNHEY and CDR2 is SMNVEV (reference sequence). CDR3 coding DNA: TGTGCCAGTGCGGGGACTAGTGCCTACAATGAGCAGTTCTTC. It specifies CASAGTSAYNEQFF.

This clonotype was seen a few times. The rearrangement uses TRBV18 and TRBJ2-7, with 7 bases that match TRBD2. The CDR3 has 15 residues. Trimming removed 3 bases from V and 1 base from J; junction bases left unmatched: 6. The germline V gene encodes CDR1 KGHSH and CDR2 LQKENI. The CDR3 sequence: CASSPMGTISYEQYF. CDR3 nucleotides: TGTGCCAGCTCACCCATGGGGACTATTTCCTACGAGCAGTACTTC.

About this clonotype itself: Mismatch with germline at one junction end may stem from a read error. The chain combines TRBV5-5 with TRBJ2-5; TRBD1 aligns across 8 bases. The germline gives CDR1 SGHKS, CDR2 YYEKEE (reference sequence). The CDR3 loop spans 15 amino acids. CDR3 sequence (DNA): TGTGCCAGCAGCCTCGTGGGGACAGGCCAAGAGATCCAGTACTTC. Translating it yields CASSLVGTGQEIQYF. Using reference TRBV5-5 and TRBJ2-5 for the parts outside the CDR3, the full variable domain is DAGVTQSPTHLIKTRGQQVTLRCSPISGHKSVSWYQQVLGQGPQFIFQYYEKEERGRGNFPDRFSARQFPNYSSELNVNALLLGDSALYLCASSLVGTGQEIQYFGPGTRLLVL.

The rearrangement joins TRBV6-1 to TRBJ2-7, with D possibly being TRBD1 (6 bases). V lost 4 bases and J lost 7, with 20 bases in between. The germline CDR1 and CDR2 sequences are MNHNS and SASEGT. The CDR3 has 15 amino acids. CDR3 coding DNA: TGTGCCAGCAGTGCCCGGGACACCCTGTACTGGGAGCAGTACTTC. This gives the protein CASSARDTLYWEQYF.

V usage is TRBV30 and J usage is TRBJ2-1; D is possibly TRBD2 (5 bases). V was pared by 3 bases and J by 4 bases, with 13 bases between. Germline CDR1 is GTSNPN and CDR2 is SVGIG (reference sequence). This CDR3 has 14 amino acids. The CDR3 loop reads CAWRDAGLYNEQFF. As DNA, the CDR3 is TGTGCCTGGAGGGACGCGGGCCTATACAATGAGCAGTTCTTC.

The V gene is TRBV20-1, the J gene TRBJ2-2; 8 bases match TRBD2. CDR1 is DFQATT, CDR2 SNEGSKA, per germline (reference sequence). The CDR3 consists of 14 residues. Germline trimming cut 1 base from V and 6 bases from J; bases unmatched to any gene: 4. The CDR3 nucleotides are TGCAGTGCTAGAGCGGGAGGGCCCCCCGGGGAGCTGTTTTTT. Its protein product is CSARAGGPPGELFF.

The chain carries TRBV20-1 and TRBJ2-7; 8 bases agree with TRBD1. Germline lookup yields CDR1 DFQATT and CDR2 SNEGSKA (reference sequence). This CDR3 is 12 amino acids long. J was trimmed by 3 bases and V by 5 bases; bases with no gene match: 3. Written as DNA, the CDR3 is TGCAGTGCTCACAGGGGGATCTACGAGCAGTACTTC. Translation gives CSAHRGIYEQYF.

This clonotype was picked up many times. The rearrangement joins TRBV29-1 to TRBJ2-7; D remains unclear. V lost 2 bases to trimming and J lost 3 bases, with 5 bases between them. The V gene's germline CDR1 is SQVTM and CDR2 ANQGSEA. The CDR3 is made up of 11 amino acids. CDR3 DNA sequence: TGCAGCGTTGAAAAAGGCTACGAGCAGTACTTC. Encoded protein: CSVEKGYEQYF.

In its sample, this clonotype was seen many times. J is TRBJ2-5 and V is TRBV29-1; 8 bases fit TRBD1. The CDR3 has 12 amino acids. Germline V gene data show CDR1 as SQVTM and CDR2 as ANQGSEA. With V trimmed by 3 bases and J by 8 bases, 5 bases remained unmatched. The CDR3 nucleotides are TGCAGCGTTGATGACAGGGGAGACACCCAGTACTTC. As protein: CSVDDRGDTQYF.

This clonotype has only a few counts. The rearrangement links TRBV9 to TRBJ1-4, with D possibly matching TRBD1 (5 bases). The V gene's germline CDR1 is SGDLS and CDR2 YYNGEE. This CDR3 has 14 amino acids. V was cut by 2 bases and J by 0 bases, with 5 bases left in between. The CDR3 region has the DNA TGTGCCAGCAGCGTCAGGGCAACTAATGAAAAACTGTTTTTT. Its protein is CASSVRATNEKLFF.

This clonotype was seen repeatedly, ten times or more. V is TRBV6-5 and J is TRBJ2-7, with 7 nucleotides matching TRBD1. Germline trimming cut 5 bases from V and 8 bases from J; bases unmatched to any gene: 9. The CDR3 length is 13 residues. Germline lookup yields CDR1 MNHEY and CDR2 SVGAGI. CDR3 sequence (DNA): TGTGCCAGCAGTAATCCCTACAGGGGCCAGCAGTACTTC. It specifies CASSNPYRGQQYF.

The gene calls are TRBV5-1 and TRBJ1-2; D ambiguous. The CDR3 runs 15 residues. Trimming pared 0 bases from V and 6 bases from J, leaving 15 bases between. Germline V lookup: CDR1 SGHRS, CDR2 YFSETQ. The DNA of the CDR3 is TGCGCCAGCAGCTTGGAGGTGGCGGGGTCCCATGGCTACACCTTC. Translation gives CASSLEVAGSHGYTF.

CDR3 residues: CASSSSGGVYGYTF. As DNA, the CDR3 is TGTGCCAGCAGTTCATCAGGGGGTGTCTATGGCTACACCTTC. The chain is built from TRBV27 and TRBJ1-2; 7 nucleotides match TRBD1. The CDR3 is 14 residues long. After removal of 4 bases from V and 4 bases from J, the junction contained 6 bases not matched to a gene. Germline assignment: CDR1 MNHEY and CDR2 SMNVEV (reference sequence).